The text below deals with one T cell receptor beta chain. Its antigen is not identified. This sample is part of a study of T cell responses to AZD1222 COVID-19 vaccine. General study results and limits: Increases in Spike-specific TCR breadth and depth were seen after two AZD1222 doses.

Sequencing was performed with immunoSEQ multiplex PCR; in TCRdb, only in-frame clones are kept and a portion is missing. This sample carries roughly 150,000 clones, roughly 91% of them seen once, and the ten largest clones take approximately 1.5%. The CDR3 totals 14 residues. Germline values: CDR1 SGHRS, CDR2 YFSETQ. Trimming stripped 0 bases from V and 0 bases from J, with 4 bases between. The sample here was peripheral blood, taken on day 0 of AZD1222 vaccination. The clonotype originates from an adult in good health. The chain uses TRBV5-1 and TRBJ1-5; D unclear. In DNA form, the CDR3 reads TGCGCCAGCAGCTTGGAATCTAGCAATCAGCCCCAGCATTTT. Protein sequence: CASSLESSNQPQHF.